This TCR beta chain was identified in a study of shared clonotypes between healthy human individuals. Some clones are missing from TCRdb's copy, which holds only in-frame ones; the method was immunoSEQ multiplex PCR. The table has around 1,900,000 clones, about 94% seen once. The V gene's germline CDR1 is LNHNV and CDR2 YYDKDF (reference sequence). Trimming cost V 2 bases and J 7 bases; bases outside gene matches: 12. The CDR3 has 17 amino acids. Notes on the study in general: A generally larger estimated richness was seen in naive subsets than in memory subsets.

Notes on this clone: Its antigen is still unknown.

Naive-designated CD8 cells lacked CD45RO, were positively enriched for CCR7, and omitted terminally differentiated effector memory CD45RA+ cells. Specimen: naive CD8+ T cells from PBMCs. The receptor was isolated from a man between 18 and 29 years old in good health. Some clones in this sample may be carry-over from other donors' samples. This chain joins TRBV15 and TRBJ2-1; 9 bases fit TRBD2. The CDR3 DNA is TGTGCCACCAGCAGACCCTTAGCGGGAGCCTTCTCTAATGAGCAGTTCTTC. Encoded protein: CATSRPLAGAFSNEQFF.